The clone carrying this T cell receptor beta chain was seen a single time. Its antigen is still unknown. J gave up 7 bases and V 4 bases, and 1 base lay outside the gene matches. Per the germline V gene, CDR1 is MNHEY and CDR2 is SMNVEV (reference sequence). CDR3 length: 11 residues. The data were obtained in a study of graft-versus-host responses after intestinal transplantation. Study background: After anti-thymocyte globulin induction, recipients took tacrolimus and steroids for roughly three years. Points from the study as a whole: GvH clones appeared in recipient marrow, some first in ileum or blood.

Produced via immunoSEQ multiplex PCR; TCRdb's table is partial and in-frame only. The sample lists 100,000 to 120,000 clones, over 85% occurring once. The clonotype originates from a human donor who received an intestinal transplant. The chain links TRBV27 to TRBJ2-7, with 7 positions matching TRBD2. Sequences were derived from unstimulated CD8+ T cells sorted from spleen or lymph node cells, sampled before intestinal transplant. CDR3 in amino acids: CASSSGLEQYF. As DNA, the CDR3 is TGTGCCAGCAGTTCGGGACTAGAGCAGTACTTC.